Included here is one TCR beta chain sequence, with context. Its specificity is not known. The missing CDR3 end, 3 residues past where the read stops, is filled in from the germline J gene. The CDR3 runs to 14 residues. Germline trimming cut 6 bases from V and 5 bases from J; bases unmatched to any gene: 2. From germline, CDR1 is LNHDA and CDR2 SQIVND (reference sequence). The data are from a study of T cell clonality in common variable immunodeficiency. Study-level points and caveats: What drives increased CVID clonality needs T cell subpopulation sequencing. Fewer deletions and N-nucleotide insertions were reportedly seen in common variable immunodeficiency TCR beta sequences. Compared with controls, CVID subjects had fewer shared TCRbeta clones.

Heparinized whole blood, about 4.5 to 8.5 ml, came from each donor. Produced via immunoSEQ multiplex PCR; TCRdb's table is partial and in-frame only. Recorded here are around 29,000 clones, none singletons. The sequence derives from a person between 18 and 69 years old in good health. The sample taken for sequencing was peripheral blood mononuclear cells. The chain combines TRBV19 with TRBJ2-5, with 14 bases identical to TRBD2. CDR3 bases read: TGTGCCAGTAGCCGACTAGCGGGGGGGGAGACC. Protein product: CASSRLAGGET. The full CDR3 reads CASSRLAGGETQYF.